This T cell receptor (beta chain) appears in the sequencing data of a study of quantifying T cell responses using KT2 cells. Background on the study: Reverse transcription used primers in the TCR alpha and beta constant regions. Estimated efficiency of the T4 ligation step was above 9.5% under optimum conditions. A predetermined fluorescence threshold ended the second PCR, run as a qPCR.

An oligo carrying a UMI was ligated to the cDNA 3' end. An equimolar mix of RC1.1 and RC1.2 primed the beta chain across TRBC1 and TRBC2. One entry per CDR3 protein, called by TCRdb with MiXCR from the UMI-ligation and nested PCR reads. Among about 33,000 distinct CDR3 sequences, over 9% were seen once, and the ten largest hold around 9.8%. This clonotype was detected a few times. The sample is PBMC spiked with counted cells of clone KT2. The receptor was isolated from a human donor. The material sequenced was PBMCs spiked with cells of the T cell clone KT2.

This chain's CDR3 is CSARTGGSYEQYF. The CDR3 DNA reads as TGCAGTGCTAGGACAGGCGGCTCCTACGAGCAGTACTTC. The chain recombines TRBV20-1 with TRBJ2-7; tentative D call: TRBD1 (6 bases). The CDR3 contains 13 residues. The germline V and J ends were trimmed by 3 bases and 0 bases, with 9 bases remaining between them. Germline V gives CDR1 DFQATT, CDR2 SNEGSKA (reference sequence).